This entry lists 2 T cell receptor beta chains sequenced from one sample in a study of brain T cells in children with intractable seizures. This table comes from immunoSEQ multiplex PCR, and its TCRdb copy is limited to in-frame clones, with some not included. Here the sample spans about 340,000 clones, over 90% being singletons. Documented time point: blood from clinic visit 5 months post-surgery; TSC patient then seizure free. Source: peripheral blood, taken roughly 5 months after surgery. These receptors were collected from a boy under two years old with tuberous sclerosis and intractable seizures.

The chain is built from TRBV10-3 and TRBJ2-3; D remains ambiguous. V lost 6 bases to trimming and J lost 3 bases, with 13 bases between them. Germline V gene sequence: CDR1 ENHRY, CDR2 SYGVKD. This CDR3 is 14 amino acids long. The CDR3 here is CAISQWGGTDTQYF. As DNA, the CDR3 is TGTGCCATCAGCCAGTGGGGTGGAACAGATACGCAGTATTTT.

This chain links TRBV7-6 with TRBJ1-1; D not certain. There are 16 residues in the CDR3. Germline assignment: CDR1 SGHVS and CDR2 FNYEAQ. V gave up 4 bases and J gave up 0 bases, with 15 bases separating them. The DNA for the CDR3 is TGTGCCAGCAGCTCGGAGGTGGGTTCTATGAACACTGAAGCTTTCTTT. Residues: CASSSEVGSMNTEAFF. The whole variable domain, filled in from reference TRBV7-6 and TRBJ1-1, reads GAGVSQSPRYKVTKRGQDVALRCDPISGHVSLYWYRQALGQGPEFLTYFNYEAQQDKSGLPNDRFSAERPEGSISTLTIQRTEQRDSAMYRCASSSEVGSMNTEAFFGQGTRLTVV.